The clone carrying this T cell receptor beta chain was seen more than once but under ten times. This CDR3 is also generated by other DNA sequences in the sample. The assay ran at deep level. The method was immunoSEQ multiplex PCR; TCRdb's version includes in-frame clones alone and lacks a portion of them. This repertoire shows around 2.5 million clones, roughly 93% found once; its top ten account for about 0.38%. The record originates from a study of shared clonotypes between healthy human individuals. CD4+ cell separation produced CD45RA+ naive and CD45RA-negative memory subsets. The V and J ends lost 6 bases and 2 bases respectively, with 11 bases between them. The germline CDR1 and CDR2 sequences are SNHLY and FYNNEI. This CDR3 spans 14 amino acids.

The chain links TRBV2 to TRBJ1-5, with D perhaps matching TRBD1 (6 bases). This clonotype was sampled from a man aged 18 to 30 in good health. Some clones in this sample may be carry-over from other donors' samples. The sample consisted of naive CD4+ T cells from PBMCs. Indicated subset: CD45RA+ positively selected. The CDR3 loop is CASSRGGGNQPQHF. The CDR3 DNA follows: TGTGCCAGCAGCCGAGGGGGAGGCAATCAGCCCCAGCATTTT.